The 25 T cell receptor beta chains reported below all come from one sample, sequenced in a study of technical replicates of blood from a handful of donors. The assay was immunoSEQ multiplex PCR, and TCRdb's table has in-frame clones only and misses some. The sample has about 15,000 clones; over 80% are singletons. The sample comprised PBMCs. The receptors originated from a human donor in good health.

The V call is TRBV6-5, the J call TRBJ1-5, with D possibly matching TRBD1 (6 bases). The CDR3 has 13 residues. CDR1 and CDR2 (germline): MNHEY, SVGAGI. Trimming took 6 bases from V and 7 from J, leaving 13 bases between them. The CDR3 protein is CASRTGLGQPQHF. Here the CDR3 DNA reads TGTGCCAGCAGAACAGGGCTGGGGCAGCCCCAGCATTTT.

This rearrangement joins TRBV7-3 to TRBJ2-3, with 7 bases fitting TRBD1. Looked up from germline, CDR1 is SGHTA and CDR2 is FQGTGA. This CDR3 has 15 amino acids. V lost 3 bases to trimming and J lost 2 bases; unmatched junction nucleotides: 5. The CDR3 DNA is TGTGCCAGCAGCTTGACGGGACAGTACACAGATACGCAGTATTTT. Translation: CASSLTGQYTDTQYF.

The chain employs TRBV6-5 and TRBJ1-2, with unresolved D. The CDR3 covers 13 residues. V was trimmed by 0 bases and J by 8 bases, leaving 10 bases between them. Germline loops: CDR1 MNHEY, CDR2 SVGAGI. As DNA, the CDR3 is TGTGCCAGCAGTTACTCGATACGCGTAGGCTACACCTTC. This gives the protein CASSYSIRVGYTF.

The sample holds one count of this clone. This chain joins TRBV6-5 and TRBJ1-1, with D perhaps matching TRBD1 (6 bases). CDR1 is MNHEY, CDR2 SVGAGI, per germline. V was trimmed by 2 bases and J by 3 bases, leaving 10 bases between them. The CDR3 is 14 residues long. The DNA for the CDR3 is TGTGCCAGCAGTTACGGGGGCAGGGACACTGAAGCTTTCTTT. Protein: CASSYGGRDTEAFF.

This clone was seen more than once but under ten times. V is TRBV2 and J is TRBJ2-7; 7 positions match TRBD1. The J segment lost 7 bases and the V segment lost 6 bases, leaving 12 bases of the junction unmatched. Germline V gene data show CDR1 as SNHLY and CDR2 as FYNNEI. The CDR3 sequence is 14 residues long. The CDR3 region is CASSRKGTAGEQYF. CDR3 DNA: TGTGCCAGCAGCCGAAAAGGGACAGCCGGGGAGCAGTACTTC. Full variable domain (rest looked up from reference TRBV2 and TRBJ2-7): EPEVTQTPSHQVTQMGQEVILRCVPISNHLYFYWYRQILGQKVEFLVSFYNNEISEKSEIFDDQFSVERPDGSNFTLKIRSTKLEDSAMYFCASSRKGTAGEQYFGPGTRLTVT.

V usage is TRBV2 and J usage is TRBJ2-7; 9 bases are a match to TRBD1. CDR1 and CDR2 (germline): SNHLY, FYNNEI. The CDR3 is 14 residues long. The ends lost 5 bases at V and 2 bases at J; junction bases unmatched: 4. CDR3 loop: CASSYRDRAYEQYF. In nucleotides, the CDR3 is TGTGCCAGCAGTTACCGGGACAGGGCCTACGAGCAGTACTTC.

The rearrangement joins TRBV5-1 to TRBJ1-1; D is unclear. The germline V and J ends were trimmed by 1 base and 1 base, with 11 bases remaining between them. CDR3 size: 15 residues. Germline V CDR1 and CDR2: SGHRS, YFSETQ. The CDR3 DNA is TGCGCCAGCAGCTTGTTACCAAACAGGAACACTGAAGCTTTCTTT. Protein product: CASSLLPNRNTEAFF.

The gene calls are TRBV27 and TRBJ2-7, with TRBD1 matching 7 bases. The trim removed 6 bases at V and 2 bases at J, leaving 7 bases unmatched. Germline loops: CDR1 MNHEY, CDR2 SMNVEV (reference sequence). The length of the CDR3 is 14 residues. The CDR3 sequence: CASRGTAIPYEQYF. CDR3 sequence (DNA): TGTGCCAGCAGGGGGACAGCGATCCCCTACGAGCAGTACTTC.

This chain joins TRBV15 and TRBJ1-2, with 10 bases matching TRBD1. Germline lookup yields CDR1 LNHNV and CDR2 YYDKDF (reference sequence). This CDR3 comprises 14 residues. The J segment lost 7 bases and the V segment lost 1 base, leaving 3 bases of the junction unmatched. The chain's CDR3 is CATSRGQGAGGYTF. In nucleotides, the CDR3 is TGTGCCACCAGCAGAGGACAGGGGGCAGGTGGCTACACCTTC.

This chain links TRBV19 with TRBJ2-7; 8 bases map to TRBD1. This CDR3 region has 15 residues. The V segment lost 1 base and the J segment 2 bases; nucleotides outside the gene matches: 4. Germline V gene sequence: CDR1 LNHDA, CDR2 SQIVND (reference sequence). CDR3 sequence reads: CASSIGQGPAYEQYF. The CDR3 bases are TGTGCCAGTAGTATAGGACAGGGGCCCGCCTACGAGCAGTACTTC.

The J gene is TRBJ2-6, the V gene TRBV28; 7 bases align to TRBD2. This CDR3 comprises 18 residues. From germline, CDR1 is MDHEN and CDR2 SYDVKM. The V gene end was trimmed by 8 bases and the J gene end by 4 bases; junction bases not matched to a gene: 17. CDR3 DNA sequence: TGTGCCAGCGAGGCACCAGCTGGGGGGGGGTCCGGGGCCAACGTCCTGACTTTC. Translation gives CASEAPAGGGSGANVLTF.

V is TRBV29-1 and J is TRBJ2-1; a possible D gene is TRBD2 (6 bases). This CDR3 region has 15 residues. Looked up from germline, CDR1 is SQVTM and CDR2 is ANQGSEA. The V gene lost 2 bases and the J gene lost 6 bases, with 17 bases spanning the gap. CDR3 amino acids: CSVEMLRRALNEQFF. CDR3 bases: TGCAGCGTTGAAATGCTGCGGAGGGCCCTCAATGAGCAGTTCTTC.

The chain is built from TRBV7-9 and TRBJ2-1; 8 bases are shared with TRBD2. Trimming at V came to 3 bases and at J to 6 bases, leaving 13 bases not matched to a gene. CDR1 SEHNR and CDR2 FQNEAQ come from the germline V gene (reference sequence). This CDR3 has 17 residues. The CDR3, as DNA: TGTGCCAGCAGCTTGGGATCGGGAGGGCGGGCTTCCAATGAGCAGTTCTTC. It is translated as CASSLGSGGRASNEQFF.

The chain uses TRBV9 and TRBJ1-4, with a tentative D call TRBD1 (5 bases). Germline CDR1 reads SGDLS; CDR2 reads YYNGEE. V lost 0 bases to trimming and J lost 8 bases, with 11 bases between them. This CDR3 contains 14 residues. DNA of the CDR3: TGTGCCAGCAGCGTAGACCGGGGGAGGGAAAAACTGTTTTTT. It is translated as CASSVDRGREKLFF.

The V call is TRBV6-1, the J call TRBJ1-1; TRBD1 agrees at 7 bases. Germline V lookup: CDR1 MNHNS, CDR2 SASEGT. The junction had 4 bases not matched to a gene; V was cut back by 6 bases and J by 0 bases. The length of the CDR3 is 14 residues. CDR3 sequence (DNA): TGTGCCAGCAGGCGGGGACAGCTGAACACTGAAGCTTTCTTT. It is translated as CASRRGQLNTEAFF.

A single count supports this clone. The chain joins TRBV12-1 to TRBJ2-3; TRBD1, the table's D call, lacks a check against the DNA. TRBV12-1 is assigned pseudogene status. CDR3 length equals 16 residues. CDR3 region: CASSLTTGAGTDTQYF. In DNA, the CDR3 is TGTGCCAGCAGCTTGACGACAGGGGCCGGCACAGATACGCAGTATTTT.

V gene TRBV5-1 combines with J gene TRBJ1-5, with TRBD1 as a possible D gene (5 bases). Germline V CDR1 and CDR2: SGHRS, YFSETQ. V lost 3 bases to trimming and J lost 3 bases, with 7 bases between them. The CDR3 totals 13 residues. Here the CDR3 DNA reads TGCGCCAGCAGCTGGGGGGACAATCAGCCCCAGCATTTT. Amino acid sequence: CASSWGDNQPQHF.

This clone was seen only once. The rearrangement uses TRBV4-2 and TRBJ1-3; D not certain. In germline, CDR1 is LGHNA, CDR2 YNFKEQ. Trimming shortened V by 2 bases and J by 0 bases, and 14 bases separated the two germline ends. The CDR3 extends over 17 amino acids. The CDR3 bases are TGTGCCAGCAGCCAACCCGACACGTCTCACTCTGGAAACACCATATATTTT. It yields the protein CASSQPDTSHSGNTIYF.

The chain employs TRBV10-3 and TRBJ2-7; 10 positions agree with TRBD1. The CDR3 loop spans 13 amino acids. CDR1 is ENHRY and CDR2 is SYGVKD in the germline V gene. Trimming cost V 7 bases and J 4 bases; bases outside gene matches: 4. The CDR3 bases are TGTGCCATCAACCGGGACAGGGGTTACGAGCAGTACTTC. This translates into CAINRDRGYEQYF.

CDR3 DNA: TGTGCCAGCAGCCCGCTCGGGGGAACAGATACGCAGTATTTT. It specifies CASSPLGGTDTQYF. The rearrangement joins TRBV6-5 to TRBJ2-3; D may be TRBD2 (6 bases). The CDR3 length is 14 residues. V lost 6 bases to trimming and J lost 3 bases, with 13 bases between them. Germline V gene lookup returns CDR1 MNHEY and CDR2 SVGAGI.

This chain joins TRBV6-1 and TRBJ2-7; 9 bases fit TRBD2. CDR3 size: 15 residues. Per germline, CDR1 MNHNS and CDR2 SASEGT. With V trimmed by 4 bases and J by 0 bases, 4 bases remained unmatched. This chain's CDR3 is CASSARTSASYEQYF. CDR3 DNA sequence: TGTGCCAGCAGTGCTCGGACTAGCGCCTCCTACGAGCAGTACTTC.

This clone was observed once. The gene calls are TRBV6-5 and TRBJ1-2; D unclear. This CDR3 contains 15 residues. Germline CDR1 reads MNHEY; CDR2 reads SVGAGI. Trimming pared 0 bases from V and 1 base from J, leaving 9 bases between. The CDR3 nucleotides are TGTGCCAGCAGTTACTCTCATCAGTTTAACTATGGCTACACCTTC. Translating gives CASSYSHQFNYGYTF.

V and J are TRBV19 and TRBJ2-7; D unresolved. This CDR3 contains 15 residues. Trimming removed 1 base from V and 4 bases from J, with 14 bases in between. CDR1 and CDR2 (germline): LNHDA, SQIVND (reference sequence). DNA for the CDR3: TGTGCCAGTAGTATAGGCTCATTGGGCCGGTACGAGCAGTACTTC. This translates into CASSIGSLGRYEQYF.

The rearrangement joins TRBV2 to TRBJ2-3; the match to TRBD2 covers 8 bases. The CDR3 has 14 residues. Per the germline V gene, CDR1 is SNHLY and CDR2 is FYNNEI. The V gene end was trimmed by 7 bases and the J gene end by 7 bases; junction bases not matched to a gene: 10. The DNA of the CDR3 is TGTGCCAGCACCGGGACTAGGTCTTTAAATACGCAGTATTTT. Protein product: CASTGTRSLNTQYF.

The CDR3 coding sequence is TGTGCCAGCTCGGACACCTCCTACGAGCAGTACTTC. It is translated as CASSDTSYEQYF. The chain employs TRBV18 and TRBJ2-7, with D tentatively TRBD1 (5 bases). The length of the CDR3 is 12 residues. Germline V CDR1 and CDR2: KGHSH, LQKENI. Trimming pared 6 bases from V and 0 bases from J, leaving 6 bases between.